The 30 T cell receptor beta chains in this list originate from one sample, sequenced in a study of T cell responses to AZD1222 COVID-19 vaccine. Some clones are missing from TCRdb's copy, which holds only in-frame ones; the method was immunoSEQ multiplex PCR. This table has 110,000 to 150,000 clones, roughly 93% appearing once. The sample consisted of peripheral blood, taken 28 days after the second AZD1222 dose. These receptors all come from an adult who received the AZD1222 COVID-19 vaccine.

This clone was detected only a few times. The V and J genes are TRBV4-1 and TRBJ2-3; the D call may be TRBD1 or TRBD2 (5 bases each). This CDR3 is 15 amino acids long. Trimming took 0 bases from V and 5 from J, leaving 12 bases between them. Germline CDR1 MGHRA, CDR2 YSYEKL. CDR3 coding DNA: TGCGCCAGCAGCCAAGATCGAGGGGCAGGAGATACGCAGTATTTT. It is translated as CASSQDRGAGDTQYF.

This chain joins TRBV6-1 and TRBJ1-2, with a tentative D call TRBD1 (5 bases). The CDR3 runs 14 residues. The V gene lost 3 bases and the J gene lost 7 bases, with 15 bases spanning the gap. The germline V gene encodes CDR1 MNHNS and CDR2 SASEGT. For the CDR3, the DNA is TGTGCCAGCAGTGAGCAAGCGCGGGGGGGTGGCTACACCTTC. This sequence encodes CASSEQARGGGYTF.

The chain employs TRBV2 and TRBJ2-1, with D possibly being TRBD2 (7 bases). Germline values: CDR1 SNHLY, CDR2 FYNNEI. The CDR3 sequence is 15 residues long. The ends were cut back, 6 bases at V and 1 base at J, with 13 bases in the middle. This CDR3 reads CASRRGGSSYNEQFF. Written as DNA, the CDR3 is TGTGCCAGCAGAAGGGGGGGGTCTTCCTACAATGAGCAGTTCTTC.

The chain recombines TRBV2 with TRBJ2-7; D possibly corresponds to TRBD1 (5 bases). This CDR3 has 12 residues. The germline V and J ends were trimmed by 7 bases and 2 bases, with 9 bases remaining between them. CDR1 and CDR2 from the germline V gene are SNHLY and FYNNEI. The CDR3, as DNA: TGTGCCAGCAAGACAGAGACCTACGAGCAGTACTTC. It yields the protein CASKTETYEQYF. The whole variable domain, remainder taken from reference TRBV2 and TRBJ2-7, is EPEVTQTPSHQVTQMGQEVILRCVPISNHLYFYWYRQILGQKVEFLVSFYNNEISEKSEIFDDQFSVERPDGSNFTLKIRSTKLEDSAMYFCASKTETYEQYFGPGTRLTVT.

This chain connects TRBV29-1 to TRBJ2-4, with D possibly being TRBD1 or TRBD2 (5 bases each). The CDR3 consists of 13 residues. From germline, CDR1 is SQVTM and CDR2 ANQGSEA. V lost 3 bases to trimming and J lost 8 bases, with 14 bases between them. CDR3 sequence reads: CSVDSGAGDIQYF. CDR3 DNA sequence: TGCAGCGTTGATTCCGGGGCCGGGGACATTCAGTACTTC.

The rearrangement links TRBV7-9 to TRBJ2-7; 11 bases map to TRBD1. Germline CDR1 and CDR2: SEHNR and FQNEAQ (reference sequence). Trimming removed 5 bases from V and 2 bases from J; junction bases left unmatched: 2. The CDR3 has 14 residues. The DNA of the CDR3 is TGTGCCAGCAGCACGGACAGGGGGCCCTACGAGCAGTACTTC. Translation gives CASSTDRGPYEQYF.

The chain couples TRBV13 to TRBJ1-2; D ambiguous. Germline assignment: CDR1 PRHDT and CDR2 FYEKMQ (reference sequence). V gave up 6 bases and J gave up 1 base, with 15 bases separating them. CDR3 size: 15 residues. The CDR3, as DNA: TGTGCCAGCAGAGAGTTTACGGATGTTAACTATGGCTACACCTTC. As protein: CASREFTDVNYGYTF.

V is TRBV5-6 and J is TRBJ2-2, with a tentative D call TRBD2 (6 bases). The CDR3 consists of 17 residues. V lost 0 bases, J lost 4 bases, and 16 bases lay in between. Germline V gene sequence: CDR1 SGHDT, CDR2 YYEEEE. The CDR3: CASSLGVWGGGTGELFF. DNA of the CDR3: TGTGCCAGCAGCTTGGGGGTTTGGGGAGGCGGCACCGGGGAGCTGTTTTTT.

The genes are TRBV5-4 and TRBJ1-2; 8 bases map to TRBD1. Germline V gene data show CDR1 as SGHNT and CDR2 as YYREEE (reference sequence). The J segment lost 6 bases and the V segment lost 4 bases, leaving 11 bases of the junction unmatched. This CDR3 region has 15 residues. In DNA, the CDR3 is TGTGCCAGCAGCATCGACAGGGGTAGGAAGGATGGCTACACCTTC. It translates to CASSIDRGRKDGYTF. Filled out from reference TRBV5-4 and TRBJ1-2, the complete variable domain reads ETGVTQSPTHLIKTRGQQVTLRCSSQSGHNTVSWYQQALGQGPQFIFQYYREEENGRGNFPPRFSGLQFPNYSSELNVNALELDDSALYLCASSIDRGRKDGYTFGSGTRLTVV.

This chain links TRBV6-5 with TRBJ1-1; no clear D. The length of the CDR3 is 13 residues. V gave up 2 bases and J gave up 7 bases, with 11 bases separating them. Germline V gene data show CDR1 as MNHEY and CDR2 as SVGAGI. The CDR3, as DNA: TGTGCCAGCAGTTACCGGCCCCGAGTTGAAGCTTTCTTT. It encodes CASSYRPRVEAFF.

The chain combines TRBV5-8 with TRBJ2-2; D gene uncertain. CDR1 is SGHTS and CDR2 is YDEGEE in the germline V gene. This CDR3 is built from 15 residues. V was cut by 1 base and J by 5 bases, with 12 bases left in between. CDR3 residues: CASSLWVTGTGELFF. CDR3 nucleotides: TGTGCCAGCAGCTTGTGGGTGACCGGTACCGGGGAGCTGTTTTTT.

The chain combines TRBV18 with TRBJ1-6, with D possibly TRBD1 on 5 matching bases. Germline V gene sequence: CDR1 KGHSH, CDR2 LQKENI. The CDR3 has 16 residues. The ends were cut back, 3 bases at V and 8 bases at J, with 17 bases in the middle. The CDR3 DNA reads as TGTGCCAGCTCACCGGTGTTAGCAGGGCCGTATTCACCCCTCCACTTT. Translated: CASSPVLAGPYSPLHF.

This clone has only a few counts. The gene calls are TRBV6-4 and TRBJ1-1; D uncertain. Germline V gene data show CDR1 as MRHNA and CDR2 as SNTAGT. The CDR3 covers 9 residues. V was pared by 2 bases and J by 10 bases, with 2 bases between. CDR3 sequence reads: CASSDGAFF. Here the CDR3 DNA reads TGTGCCAGCAGTGACGGAGCTTTCTTT.

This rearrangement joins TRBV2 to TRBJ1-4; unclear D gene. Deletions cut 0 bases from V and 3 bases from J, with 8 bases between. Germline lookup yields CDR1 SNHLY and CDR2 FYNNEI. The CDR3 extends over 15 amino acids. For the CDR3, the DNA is TGTGCCAGCAGTGAAGCCCGGGATGCTAATGAAAAACTGTTTTTT. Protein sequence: CASSEARDANEKLFF.

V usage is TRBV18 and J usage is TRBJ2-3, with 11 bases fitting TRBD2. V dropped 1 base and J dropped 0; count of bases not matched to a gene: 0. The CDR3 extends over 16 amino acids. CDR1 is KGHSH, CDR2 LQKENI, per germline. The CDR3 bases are TGTGCCAGCTCACCACGACTAGCGGGGAGCACAGATACGCAGTATTTT. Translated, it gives CASSPRLAGSTDTQYF.

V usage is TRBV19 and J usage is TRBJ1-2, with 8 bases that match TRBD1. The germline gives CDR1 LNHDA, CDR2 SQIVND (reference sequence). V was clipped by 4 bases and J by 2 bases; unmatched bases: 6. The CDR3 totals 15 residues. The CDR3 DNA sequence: TGTGCCAGTAGTACACCGGGACAGGTAAACTATGGCTACACCTTC. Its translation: CASSTPGQVNYGYTF.

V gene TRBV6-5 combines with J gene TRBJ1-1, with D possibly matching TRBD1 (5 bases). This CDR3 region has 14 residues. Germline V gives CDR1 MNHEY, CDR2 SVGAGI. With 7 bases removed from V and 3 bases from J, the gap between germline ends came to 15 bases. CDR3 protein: CASKGMFGDTEAFF. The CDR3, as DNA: TGTGCCAGCAAGGGGATGTTCGGAGACACTGAAGCTTTCTTT.

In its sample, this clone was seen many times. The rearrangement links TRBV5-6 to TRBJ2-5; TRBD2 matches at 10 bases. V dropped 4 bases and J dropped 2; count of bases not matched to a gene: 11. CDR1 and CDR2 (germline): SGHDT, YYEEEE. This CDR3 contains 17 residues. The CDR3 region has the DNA TGTGCCAGCAGCCTCCTGTCGAGCGGGGGGGTTCAAGAGACCCAGTACTTC. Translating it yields CASSLLSSGGVQETQYF.

The CDR3 loop is CASSTDRGLIMNTEAFF. The CDR3 DNA reads as TGTGCCAGCAGCACGGACAGGGGCCTTATCATGAACACTGAAGCTTTCTTT. The chain couples TRBV5-4 to TRBJ1-1; 9 bases agree with TRBD1. Trimming at V came to 4 bases and at J to 0 bases, leaving 10 bases not matched to a gene. The CDR3 length is 17 residues. Germline lookup yields CDR1 SGHNT and CDR2 YYREEE (reference sequence). The full variable domain, completed using reference TRBV5-4 and TRBJ1-1, is ETGVTQSPTHLIKTRGQQVTLRCSSQSGHNTVSWYQQALGQGPQFIFQYYREEENGRGNFPPRFSGLQFPNYSSELNVNALELDDSALYLCASSTDRGLIMNTEAFFGQGTRLTVV.

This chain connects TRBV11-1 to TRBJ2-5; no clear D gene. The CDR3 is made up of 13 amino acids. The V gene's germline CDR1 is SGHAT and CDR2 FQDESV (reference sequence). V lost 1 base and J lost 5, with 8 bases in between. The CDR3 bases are TGTGCCAGCAGCTTAGATCTGGGCGAGACCCAGTACTTC. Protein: CASSLDLGETQYF.

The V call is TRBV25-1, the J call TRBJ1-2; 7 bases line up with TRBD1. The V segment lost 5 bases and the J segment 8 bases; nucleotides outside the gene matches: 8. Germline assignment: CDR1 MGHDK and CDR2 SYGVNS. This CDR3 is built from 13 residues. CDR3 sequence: CASSTGTARGYTF. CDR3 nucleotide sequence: TGTGCCAGCAGTACAGGGACAGCTCGAGGCTACACCTTC.

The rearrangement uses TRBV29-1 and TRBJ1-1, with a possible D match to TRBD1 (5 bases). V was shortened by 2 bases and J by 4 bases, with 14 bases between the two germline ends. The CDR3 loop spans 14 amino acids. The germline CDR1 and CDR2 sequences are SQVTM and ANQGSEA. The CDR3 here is CSVEIQGRGTEAFF. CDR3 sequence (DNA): TGCAGCGTTGAAATTCAGGGTAGGGGCACTGAAGCTTTCTTT.

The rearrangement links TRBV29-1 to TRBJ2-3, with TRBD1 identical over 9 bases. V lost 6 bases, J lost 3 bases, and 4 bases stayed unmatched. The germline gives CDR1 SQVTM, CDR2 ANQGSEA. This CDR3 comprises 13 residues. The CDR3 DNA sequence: TGCAGCGTGTGGACAGGGGAAACAGATACGCAGTATTTT. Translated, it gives CSVWTGETDTQYF.

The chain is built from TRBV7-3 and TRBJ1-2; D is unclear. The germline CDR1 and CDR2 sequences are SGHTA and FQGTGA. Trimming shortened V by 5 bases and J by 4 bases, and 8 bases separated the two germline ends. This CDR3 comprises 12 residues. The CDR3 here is CASSQTVYGYTF. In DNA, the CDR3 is TGTGCCAGCAGCCAAACAGTCTATGGCTACACCTTC. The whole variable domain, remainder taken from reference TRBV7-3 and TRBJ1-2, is GAGVSQTPSNKVTEKGKYVELRCDPISGHTALYWYRQSLGQGPEFLIYFQGTGAADDSGLPNDRFFAVRPEGSVSTLKIQRTERGDSAVYLCASSQTVYGYTFGSGTRLTVV.

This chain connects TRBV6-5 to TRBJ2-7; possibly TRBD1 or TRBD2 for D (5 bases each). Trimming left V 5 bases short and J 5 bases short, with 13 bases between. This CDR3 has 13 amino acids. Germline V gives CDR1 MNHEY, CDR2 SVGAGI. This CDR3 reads CASSTLGVNEQYF. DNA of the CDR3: TGTGCCAGCAGTACACTAGGGGTCAACGAGCAGTACTTC.

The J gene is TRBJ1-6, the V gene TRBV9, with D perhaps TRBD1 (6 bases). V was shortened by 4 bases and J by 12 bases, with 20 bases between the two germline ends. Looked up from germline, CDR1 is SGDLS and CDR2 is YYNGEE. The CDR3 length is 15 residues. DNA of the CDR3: TGTGCCAGCAGCCCCGGACCGGGACAATACGGACCCCTCCACTTT. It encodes CASSPGPGQYGPLHF.

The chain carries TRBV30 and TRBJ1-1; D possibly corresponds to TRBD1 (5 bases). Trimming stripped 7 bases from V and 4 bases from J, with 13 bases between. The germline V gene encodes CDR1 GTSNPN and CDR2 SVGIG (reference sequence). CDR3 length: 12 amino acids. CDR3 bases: TGTGCCTCCACCGCAGGGTTCACTGAAGCTTTCTTT. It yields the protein CASTAGFTEAFF.

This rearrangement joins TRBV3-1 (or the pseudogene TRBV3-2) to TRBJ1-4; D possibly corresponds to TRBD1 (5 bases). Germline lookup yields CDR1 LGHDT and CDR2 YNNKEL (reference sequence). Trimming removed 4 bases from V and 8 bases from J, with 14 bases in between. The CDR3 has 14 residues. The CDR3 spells CASSRGHSVEKLFF. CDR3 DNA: TGTGCCAGCAGCCGGGGCCATTCTGTGGAAAAACTGTTTTTT.

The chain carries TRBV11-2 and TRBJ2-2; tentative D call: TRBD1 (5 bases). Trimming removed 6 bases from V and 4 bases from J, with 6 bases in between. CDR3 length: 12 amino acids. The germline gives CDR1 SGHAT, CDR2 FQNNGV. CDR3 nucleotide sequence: TGTGCCAGCAGTGACAGCACCGGGGAGCTGTTTTTT. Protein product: CASSDSTGELFF.

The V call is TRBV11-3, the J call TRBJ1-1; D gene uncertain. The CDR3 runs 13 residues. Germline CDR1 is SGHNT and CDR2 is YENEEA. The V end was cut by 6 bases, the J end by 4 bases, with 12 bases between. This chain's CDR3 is CASRSGESTEAFF. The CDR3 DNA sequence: TGTGCCAGCAGAAGCGGAGAGAGCACTGAAGCTTTCTTT.